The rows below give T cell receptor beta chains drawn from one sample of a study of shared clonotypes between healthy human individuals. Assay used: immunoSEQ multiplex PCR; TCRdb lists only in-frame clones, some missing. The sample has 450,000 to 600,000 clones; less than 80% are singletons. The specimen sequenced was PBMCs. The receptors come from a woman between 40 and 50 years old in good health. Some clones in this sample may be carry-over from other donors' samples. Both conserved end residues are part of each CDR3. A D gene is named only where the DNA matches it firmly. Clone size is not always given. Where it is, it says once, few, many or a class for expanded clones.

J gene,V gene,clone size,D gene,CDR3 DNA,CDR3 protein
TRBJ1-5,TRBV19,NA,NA,TGTGCCAGTAGTATGTGGAATTGGGGTAGCAATCAGCCCCAGCATTTT,CASSMWNWGSNQPQHF
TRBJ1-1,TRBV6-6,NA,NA,TGTGCCAGCAGTTACGCGGGGGCCACTGAAGCTTTCTTT,CASSYAGATEAFF
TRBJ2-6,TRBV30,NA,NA,TGTGCCTGGGAGGAGGCTGGGGCCAACGTCCTGACTTTC,CAWEEAGANVLTF
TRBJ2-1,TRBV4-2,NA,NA,TGTGCCAGCAGCCCCACAGAGTTCTATGAGCAGTTCTTC,CASSPTEFYEQFF
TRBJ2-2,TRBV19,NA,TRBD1,TGTGCCAGTAGTCCGAGGGGGACAGGGGGCTACACCGGGGAGCTGTTTTTT,CASSPRGTGGYTGELFF
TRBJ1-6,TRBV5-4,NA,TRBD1,TGTGCCAGCACCCTTGGAGGGACAGGGGATTCACCCCTCCACTTT,CASTLGGTGDSPLHF
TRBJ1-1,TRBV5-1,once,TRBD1,TGCGCCAGCAGCTCGCCACAGGGGGGATACACTGAAGCTTTCTTT,CASSSPQGGYTEAFF
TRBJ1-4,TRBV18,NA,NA,TGTGCCAGCTCACCACTGAGACAGACTCCTAATGAAAAACTGTTTTTT,CASSPLRQTPNEKLFF
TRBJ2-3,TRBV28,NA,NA,TGTGCCAGCAAAGAAGGGACGGGAGTAGGAGATACGCAGTATTTT,CASKEGTGVGDTQYF
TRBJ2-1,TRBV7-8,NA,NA,TGTGCCAGCAGCCCCAGTAGCGCTAGCTCCTACAATGAGCAGTTCTTC,CASSPSSASSYNEQFF
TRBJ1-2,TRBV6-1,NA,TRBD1,TGTGCCAGCAGTGAACCGGGACAGGTAGCCTATGGCTACACCTTC,CASSEPGQVAYGYTF
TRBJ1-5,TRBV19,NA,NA,TGTGCCAGTAGTATAGCGGGCGGCCTCTTGGATCAGCCCCAGCATTTT,CASSIAGGLLDQPQHF
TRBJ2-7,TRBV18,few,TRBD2,TGTGCCAGCTCACCGAGCGGGAGGGGGTCCTACGAGCAGTACTTC,CASSPSGRGSYEQYF
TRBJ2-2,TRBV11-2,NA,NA,TGTGCCAGCAGCTTGGTGCGGGGTGCCGGGGAGCTGTTTTTT,CASSLVRGAGELFF
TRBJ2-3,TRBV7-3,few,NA,TGTGCCAGCAGCTTACTGGCAGTTAGCACAGATACGCAGTATTTT,CASSLLAVSTDTQYF
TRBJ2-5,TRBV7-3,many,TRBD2,TGTGCCAGCAGCCGAACAGCGGGAGGGCCCCAAGAGACCCAGTACTTC,CASSRTAGGPQETQYF
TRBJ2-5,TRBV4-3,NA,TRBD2,TGCGCCAGCAGCCAAGATCGGACTAGCGGGAGAACCGGGTGGGAGACCCAGTACTTC,CASSQDRTSGRTGWETQYF
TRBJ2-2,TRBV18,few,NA,TGTGCCAGCTCACCGAACACCGGGGAGCTGTTTTTT,CASSPNTGELFF
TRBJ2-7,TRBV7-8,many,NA,TGTGCCAGCAGTTTCCTCCGCTACTCACCCTACGAGCAGTACTTC,CASSFLRYSPYEQYF
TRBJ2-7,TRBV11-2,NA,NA,TGTGCCAGCAGCTTAGTCGACAGCTTTAGCTCCTACGAGCAGTACTTC,CASSLVDSFSSYEQYF